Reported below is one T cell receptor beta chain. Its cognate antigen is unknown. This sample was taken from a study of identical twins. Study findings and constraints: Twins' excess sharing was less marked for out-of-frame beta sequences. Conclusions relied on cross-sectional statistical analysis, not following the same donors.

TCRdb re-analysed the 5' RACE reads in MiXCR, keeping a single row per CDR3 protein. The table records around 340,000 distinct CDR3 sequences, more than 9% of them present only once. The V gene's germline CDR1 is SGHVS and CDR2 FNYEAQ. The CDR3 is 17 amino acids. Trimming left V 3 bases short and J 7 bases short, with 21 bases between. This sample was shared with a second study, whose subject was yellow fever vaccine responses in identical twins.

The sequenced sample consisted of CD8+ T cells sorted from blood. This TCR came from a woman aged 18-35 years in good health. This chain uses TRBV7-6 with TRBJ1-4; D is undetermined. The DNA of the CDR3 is TGTGCCAGCAGCTTCCTAGACTTGGGAGGTGTCGGTGAAAAACTGTTTTTT. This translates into CASSFLDLGGVGEKLFF.